These T cell receptor beta chains were read from a single sample in a study of technical replicates of blood from several donors. TCRdb's copy holds only in-frame clones and misses some; the assay was immunoSEQ multiplex PCR. The sample yields about 93,000 clones, approximately 95% seen once. Sequenced sample: T cells isolated from PBMCs. The source is a human donor in good health. CDR3s include the opening cysteine and the closing phenylalanine or tryptophan. Fields, in order: D gene, V gene, J gene, clone size, CDR3 DNA, CDR3 protein. A D gene is named only where the DNA matches it firmly. Clone size is given for some rows only: seen once, a few or many times, or a class if the clone is expanded.

D gene: NA; V gene: TRBV11-3; J gene: TRBJ2-7; clone size: NA; CDR3 DNA: TGTGCCAGCAGCGCCCGACAGAAAGGAGAGCAGTACTTC; CDR3 protein: CASSARQKGEQYF
D gene: NA; V gene: TRBV28; J gene: TRBJ1-5; clone size: NA; CDR3 DNA: TGTGCCAGCAGTTTAGGACAGACAGAGGCCCAGCATTTT; CDR3 protein: CASSLGQTEAQHF
D gene: NA; V gene: TRBV10-3; J gene: TRBJ1-1; clone size: NA; CDR3 DNA: TGTGCCATCAGTGAGACGGGGAACACTGAAGCTTTCTTT; CDR3 protein: CAISETGNTEAFF
D gene: NA; V gene: TRBV28; J gene: TRBJ2-7; clone size: NA; CDR3 DNA: TGTGCCAGCAGCCCTCCGGCCGGGAGCTACGAGCAGTACTTC; CDR3 protein: CASSPPAGSYEQYF
D gene: TRBD1; V gene: TRBV6-5; J gene: TRBJ1-5; clone size: NA; CDR3 DNA: TGTGCCAGCAGCCAAGGACAGGGTAACAATCAGCCCCAGCATTTT; CDR3 protein: CASSQGQGNNQPQHF
D gene: NA; V gene: TRBV20-1; J gene: TRBJ1-2; clone size: NA; CDR3 DNA: TGCAGTGCTAGAGTAGGGGAAGGCTACACCTTC; CDR3 protein: CSARVGEGYTF
D gene: NA; V gene: TRBV6-5; J gene: TRBJ2-3; clone size: NA; CDR3 DNA: TGTGCCAGCAGCCCGACAGACGTCACGCAGTATTTT; CDR3 protein: CASSPTDVTQYF
D gene: TRBD1; V gene: TRBV6-1; J gene: TRBJ1-4; clone size: NA; CDR3 DNA: TGTGCCAGCAGGACGGGACAGGGTGGTGAAAAACTGTTTTTT; CDR3 protein: CASRTGQGGEKLFF
D gene: TRBD1; V gene: TRBV28; J gene: TRBJ1-5; clone size: NA; CDR3 DNA: TGTGCCAGCAGAGTTTCTACAGGGGTCGAGAATCAGCCCCAGCATTTT; CDR3 protein: CASRVSTGVENQPQHF
D gene: TRBD1; V gene: TRBV10-3; J gene: TRBJ1-2; clone size: NA; CDR3 DNA: TGTGCCATCACCGGGACAGGGGATGGCTACACCTTC; CDR3 protein: CAITGTGDGYTF
D gene: NA; V gene: TRBV25-1; J gene: TRBJ1-3; clone size: NA; CDR3 DNA: TGTGCCAGCAGTGATTATGGAAACACCATATATTTT; CDR3 protein: CASSDYGNTIYF
D gene: NA; V gene: TRBV19; J gene: TRBJ1-5; clone size: NA; CDR3 DNA: TGTGCCAGTAGTGACGGGGGAGGGAATCTCAATCAGCCCCAGCATTTT; CDR3 protein: CASSDGGGNLNQPQHF
D gene: NA; V gene: TRBV28; J gene: TRBJ1-2; clone size: once; CDR3 DNA: TGTGCCAGCAGTGCAGCACAGGGCCCCTATGGCTACACCTTC; CDR3 protein: CASSAAQGPYGYTF
D gene: NA; V gene: TRBV9; J gene: TRBJ2-7; clone size: NA; CDR3 DNA: TGTGCCAGCAGCGTTTCCGGGACTTTTGATTGGGAGCAGTACTTC; CDR3 protein: CASSVSGTFDWEQYF
D gene: NA; V gene: TRBV28; J gene: TRBJ1-6; clone size: NA; CDR3 DNA: TGTGCCAGCCAGGGCAATTCACCCCTCCACTTT; CDR3 protein: CASQGNSPLHF
D gene: TRBD1; V gene: TRBV2; J gene: TRBJ1-1; clone size: NA; CDR3 DNA: TGTGCCGGTCCCAGGGACAGGGGGATCCCCGCCCTCTACACTGAAGCTTTCTTT; CDR3 protein: CAGPRDRGIPALYTEAFF
D gene: NA; V gene: TRBV15; J gene: TRBJ1-5; clone size: few; CDR3 DNA: TGTGCCACCAGCAGAACAAATCAGCCCCAGCATTTT; CDR3 protein: CATSRTNQPQHF
D gene: NA; V gene: TRBV18; J gene: TRBJ2-1; clone size: NA; CDR3 DNA: TGTGCCAGCTCACCGTCCGCGGACTACAATGAGCAGTTCTTC; CDR3 protein: CASSPSADYNEQFF
D gene: TRBD2; V gene: TRBV5-4; J gene: TRBJ2-3; clone size: NA; CDR3 DNA: TGTGCCAGCAGCTTGGCATGGGGTCGAGAACTAGCGGGGGGCACAGATACGCAGTATTTT; CDR3 protein: CASSLAWGRELAGGTDTQYF
D gene: NA; V gene: TRBV6-6; J gene: TRBJ2-1; clone size: NA; CDR3 DNA: TGTGCCAGCAGCCCAAGCACCTACAATGAGCAGTTCTTC; CDR3 protein: CASSPSTYNEQFF
D gene: NA; V gene: TRBV6-5; J gene: TRBJ2-7; clone size: NA; CDR3 DNA: TGTGCCAGCAGTTTTAGCGGCTACGAGCAGTACTTC; CDR3 protein: CASSFSGYEQYF
D gene: TRBD1; V gene: TRBV7-9; J gene: TRBJ2-1; clone size: NA; CDR3 DNA: TGTGCCAGCAGCCCAGGGACAGGGGTGGAGGATGAGCAGTTCTTC; CDR3 protein: CASSPGTGVEDEQFF
D gene: NA; V gene: TRBV5-1; J gene: TRBJ2-1; clone size: NA; CDR3 DNA: TGCGCCAGCAGCTTCTGGGAGTTAGGCTACAATGAGCAGTTCTTC; CDR3 protein: CASSFWELGYNEQFF
D gene: NA; V gene: TRBV5-1; J gene: TRBJ1-1; clone size: NA; CDR3 DNA: TGCGCCAGCAGCTTGGGTCCAGGGGCCCAACGAGAAGCTTTCTTT; CDR3 protein: CASSLGPGAQREAFF
D gene: TRBD1; V gene: TRBV6-6; J gene: TRBJ1-5; clone size: NA; CDR3 DNA: TGTGCCAGCAGTCCCGGGGCAGGGGGAGGCAATCAGCCCCAGCATTTT; CDR3 protein: CASSPGAGGGNQPQHF
D gene: TRBD1; V gene: TRBV29-1; J gene: TRBJ2-5; clone size: NA; CDR3 DNA: TGCAGCGCCCTACAGGGGGCTGGGGCCCAGTACTTC; CDR3 protein: CSALQGAGAQYF
D gene: NA; V gene: TRBV19; J gene: TRBJ1-4; clone size: NA; CDR3 DNA: TGTGCCAGTAGTATAGGGCCAGGGTATAATGAAAAACTGTTTTTT; CDR3 protein: CASSIGPGYNEKLFF
D gene: NA; V gene: TRBV6-5; J gene: TRBJ1-2; clone size: NA; CDR3 DNA: TGTGCCAGCAGTAGAGGCGCTCATGGCTACACCTTC; CDR3 protein: CASSRGAHGYTF
D gene: NA; V gene: TRBV9; J gene: TRBJ2-3; clone size: NA; CDR3 DNA: TGTGCCAGCAGCGTAGGGGCAGGACTAAGCACAGATACGCAGTATTTT; CDR3 protein: CASSVGAGLSTDTQYF
D gene: NA; V gene: TRBV5-4; J gene: TRBJ2-1; clone size: NA; CDR3 DNA: TGTGCCAGCAGCTTGAGCGAGCGCATGAGCTCCTACAATGAGCAGTTCTTC; CDR3 protein: CASSLSERMSSYNEQFF
D gene: TRBD2; V gene: TRBV4-1; J gene: TRBJ2-1; clone size: NA; CDR3 DNA: TGCGCCAGCAGCCGAGCGGGAGGCGGTTACAATGAGCAGTTCTTC; CDR3 protein: CASSRAGGGYNEQFF
D gene: TRBD2; V gene: TRBV5-1; J gene: TRBJ2-3; clone size: NA; CDR3 DNA: TGCGCCAGCAGCCTCCTAGCGGGAGGGCCAGGGGAAGATACGCAGTATTTT; CDR3 protein: CASSLLAGGPGEDTQYF
D gene: TRBD1; V gene: TRBV9; J gene: TRBJ1-3; clone size: NA; CDR3 DNA: TGTGCCAGCAGCGTAGGACAGGGCTCTGGAAACACCATATATTTT; CDR3 protein: CASSVGQGSGNTIYF
D gene: NA; V gene: TRBV18; J gene: TRBJ2-7; clone size: NA; CDR3 DNA: TGTGCCAGCTCACCACAGAGCGTTGGGTCCTACGAGCAGTACTTC; CDR3 protein: CASSPQSVGSYEQYF
D gene: TRBD1; V gene: TRBV4-1; J gene: TRBJ2-7; clone size: NA; CDR3 DNA: TGCGCCAGCAGCCAAGGTCAGGGGGCAGGTCGAATATCGTCTACCGAGCAGTACTTC; CDR3 protein: CASSQGQGAGRISSTEQYF
D gene: TRBD1; V gene: TRBV9; J gene: TRBJ2-3; clone size: NA; CDR3 DNA: TGTGCCAGCAGCGGGGGACAGGGTGGTTCAGATACGCAGTATTTT; CDR3 protein: CASSGGQGGSDTQYF
D gene: NA; V gene: TRBV7-2; J gene: TRBJ1-1; clone size: NA; CDR3 DNA: TGTGCCAGCAGCCGAGGGAACACTGAAGCTTTCTTT; CDR3 protein: CASSRGNTEAFF
D gene: NA; V gene: TRBV2; J gene: TRBJ2-5; clone size: NA; CDR3 DNA: TGTGCCAGCAACGTCGGAGAGACCCAGTACTTC; CDR3 protein: CASNVGETQYF
D gene: TRBD2; V gene: TRBV27; J gene: TRBJ2-3; clone size: NA; CDR3 DNA: TGTGCCAGCAGATCAGGACTAGTTTATTCAGATACGCAGTATTTT; CDR3 protein: CASRSGLVYSDTQYF
D gene: TRBD2; V gene: TRBV2; J gene: TRBJ2-7; clone size: NA; CDR3 DNA: TGTGCCAGCACAGGGACTAGCGGGCCCAACGAGCAGTACTTC; CDR3 protein: CASTGTSGPNEQYF
D gene: TRBD1; V gene: TRBV6-1; J gene: TRBJ2-7; clone size: NA; CDR3 DNA: TGTGCCAGCAGTGAAGGGACAGGGGAGGGCGAGCAGTACTTC; CDR3 protein: CASSEGTGEGEQYF
D gene: NA; V gene: TRBV6-1; J gene: TRBJ1-1; clone size: NA; CDR3 DNA: TGTGCCAGCAGTGAATACGGGACTCCGAACACTGAAGCTTTCTTT; CDR3 protein: CASSEYGTPNTEAFF